The rows below give T cell receptor beta chains drawn from one sample of a study of OX40 agonist ivuxolimab in advanced cancers. The data were produced by immunoSEQ multiplex PCR, yet TCRdb's version contains in-frame clones alone and is incomplete. The sample includes tens of thousands of clones, 90% seen only once; the top ten take roughly 9.7%. Source: CD4+ or CD8+ T cells sorted from blood, taken in a trial of the OX40 agonist ivuxolimab. Receptor source: an adult with an advanced solid tumor such as melanoma, head and neck, liver or kidney cancer. CDR3s include the opening cysteine and the closing phenylalanine or tryptophan.

>TRBV7-3|TRBJ2-2
CASSRTADLTTGELFF
>TRBV27|TRBJ1-3
CASSFSQAPGNTIYF
>TRBV29-1|TRBJ2-7
CSVESPLGTEQYF
>TRBV27|TRBJ2-7
CASSAGTASYEQYF
>TRBV11-2|TRBJ2-3
CASRFGGGGTDTQYF
>TRBV5-6|TRBJ2-3
CASSPWTRGHTDTQYF
>TRBV7-9|TRBJ2-7
CASSTMQGASYEQYF
>TRBV5-1|TRBJ2-7
CASSLRDTFYEQYF
>TRBV5-6|TRBJ1-5
CASSLWGGNQPQHF
>TRBV7-3|TRBJ2-1
CASSLTLGSLNNEQFF
>TRBV6-1|TRBJ2-7
CASSQKGREQYF
>TRBV7-6|TRBJ1-1
CASSYLDRETEAFF
>TRBV7-7|TRBJ2-7
CASSRGLADSYEQYF
>TRBV4-1|TRBJ2-7
CASSQEEASGQYEQYF
>TRBV6-7|TRBJ2-6
CASSYSRSVNSGANVLTF
>TRBV10-1|TRBJ2-1
CASSRLRQSSYNEQFF
>TRBV28|TRBJ2-7
CASSYPGLKQYF
>TRBV2|TRBJ2-7
CASSVTTGVPLEQYF
>TRBV30|TRBJ2-7
CACPSTSGRGYEQYF
>TRBV19|TRBJ2-5
CASSIDDEETQYF
>TRBV5-6|TRBJ2-7
CASSSGGRQYF
>TRBV7-9|TRBJ2-2
CASSSFAGVDAGELFF
>TRBV2|TRBJ1-5
CASSEGQYSNQPQHF